This is a list of T cell receptor beta chains from one sample in a study of T cell changes during pregnancy in multiple sclerosis. Only in-frame clones appear in the TCRdb table, and some are missing; sequencing was by immunoSEQ multiplex PCR. This sample yields over 50,000 clones, of which nearly 90% are seen a single time; less than 2% belongs to the top ten. Material: peripheral blood, obtained in the first trimester of pregnancy. The receptors come from a female donor with multiple sclerosis, enrolled in a pregnancy study. CDR3s include the opening cysteine and the closing phenylalanine or tryptophan.

J gene,V gene,CDR3 protein
TRBJ2-5,TRBV7-9,CASSFWRDEETQYF
TRBJ2-5,TRBV7-8,CASSPSFAGQETQYF
TRBJ2-1,TRBV7-3,CASSAGLLYNEQFF
TRBJ2-1,TRBV19,CASRMYPSGRSANEQFF
TRBJ1-1,TRBV30,CALWEALTYTEAFF
TRBJ2-2,TRBV19,CASSTHRSGELFF
TRBJ1-2,TRBV7-9,CASSFVRTANYGYTF
TRBJ2-2,TRBV28,CASSLLAENTGELFF
TRBJ1-5,TRBV6-5,CASSPQGLGNQPQHF
TRBJ2-3,TRBV2,CASSRSGISTDTQYF
TRBJ1-2,TRBV29-1,CSVVVWYGYTF
TRBJ2-5,TRBV7-9,CASTHSGIGETQYF
TRBJ1-4,TRBV27,CASSFRAGGSEKLFF
TRBJ2-1,TRBV25-1,CASSVRLAGEYNEQFF
TRBJ2-1,TRBV7-8,CASSPGQDAWRDEQFF
TRBJ2-7,TRBV6-5,CASSRRGLSYEQYF
TRBJ2-2,TRBV28,CASSPSSTGELFF
TRBJ2-3,TRBV5-1,CASSALAGVPDTQYF
TRBJ1-1,TRBV5-8,CASSTLQGAMTEAFF
TRBJ1-4,TRBV28,CASIAGTGDEKLFF
TRBJ1-1,TRBV6-5,CASKNLLNTEAFF
TRBJ2-1,TRBV5-1,CASSLATSGSGRSEQFF
TRBJ2-7,TRBV7-2,CASRSPGREGYEQYF
TRBJ2-7,TRBV19,CASSRTSLDSYEQYF
TRBJ1-5,TRBV6-1,CASSEAPGQDQPQHF
TRBJ2-1,TRBV19,CASSIGGQREQFF
TRBJ2-1,TRBV29-1,CSDSGQGSPYNEQFF